The clone carrying this TCR beta chain was found many times. The method was immunoSEQ multiplex PCR; TCRdb's version includes in-frame clones alone and lacks a portion of them. The table records 110,000 to 150,000 clones, approximately 90% of them present only once. Germline assignment: CDR1 LGHNA and CDR2 YNFKEQ. Trimming cost V 4 bases and J 3 bases, with 34 bases left between them. The CDR3 has 21 amino acids. These data originate in a study of blood T cell repertoires in COVID-19. The source is a man between 60 and 70 years old with active or convalescent COVID-19. Sequencing was done on a sample of peripheral blood. This chain links TRBV4-2 with TRBJ2-7; D tentatively reads TRBD1 or TRBD2 (10 bases each). CDR3 sequence: CASSRNSGTGVGPSGSYEQYF. The CDR3 DNA reads TGTGCCAGCAGCCGAAACTCCGGGACAGGGGTTGGTCCTAGCGGGAGCTACGAGCAGTACTTC.